This is a list of T cell receptor beta chains from one sample in a study of T cell changes during pregnancy in multiple sclerosis. Sequenced by immunoSEQ multiplex PCR; TCRdb stores in-frame clones only, minus some. The sample holds 50,000 to 75,000 clones, 93% seen once. The sequenced sample was CD8+ T cells from peripheral blood mononuclear cells, obtained in the third trimester of pregnancy. All receptors derive from a female donor with multiple sclerosis, enrolled in a pregnancy study. Both conserved end residues are part of each CDR3. D genes are given only for firm matches. Clone size appears in some rows only: once, few, many, or a class for an expanded clone.

TRBJ2-7	TRBV27	-	-	CASGPGLAPYEQYF	TGTGCCAGCGGCCCCGGGCTAGCCCCCTACGAGCAGTACTTC
TRBJ2-5	TRBV7-9	-	TRBD2	CASSSLAGESQETQYF	TGTGCCAGCAGCTCTCTAGCGGGGGAATCACAAGAGACCCAGTACTTC
TRBJ2-3	TRBV7-8	-	TRBD2	CASLLAGGPADTQYF	TGTGCCAGTTTACTAGCGGGAGGGCCGGCAGATACGCAGTATTTT
TRBJ2-1	TRBV29-1	-	TRBD2	CSVTGLAGAHEQFF	TGCAGCGTCACGGGACTAGCGGGAGCCCATGAGCAGTTCTTC
TRBJ2-7	TRBV27	-	TRBD2	CASSSGLAAPHEQYF	TGTGCCAGCAGTTCGGGGCTAGCGGCCCCCCACGAGCAGTACTTC
TRBJ2-7	TRBV27	-	TRBD2	CASTPTGGDEQYF	TGTGCCAGCACCCCAACGGGGGGGGACGAGCAGTACTTC
TRBJ2-7	TRBV5-6	-	TRBD2	CASSPRLAYYEQYF	TGTGCCAGCAGCCCCAGACTAGCTTACTACGAGCAGTACTTC
TRBJ2-7	TRBV7-9	-	TRBD2	CASSMHREGGYEQYF	TGTGCCAGCAGCATGCACCGGGAGGGCGGGTACGAGCAGTACTTC
TRBJ2-3	TRBV6-4	-	TRBD2	CASSDSTSGSMDTQYF	TGTGCCAGCAGTGACTCCACTAGCGGGAGTATGGATACGCAGTATTTT
TRBJ2-7	TRBV10-1	-	-	CASSPDPSLHAHEQYF	TGCGCCAGCAGCCCCGACCCTAGCCTTCATGCCCACGAGCAGTACTTC
TRBJ2-1	TRBV7-9	-	-	CASSSAPQGLNNEQFF	TGTGCCAGCAGCTCCGCACCGCAGGGCCTCAACAATGAGCAGTTCTTC
TRBJ2-7	TRBV7-8	-	-	CASSLSLSSASSYEQYF	TGTGCCAGCAGCTTATCCCTTTCTAGCGCTAGCTCCTACGAGCAGTACTTC
TRBJ2-7	TRBV27	-	-	CASSLVKWSEQYF	TGTGCCAGCAGTTTGGTGAAATGGAGCGAGCAGTACTTC
TRBJ2-7	TRBV28	once	TRBD2	CASSPGTSGRNYEQYF	TGTGCCAGTTCCCCCGGGACTAGCGGGAGAAATTACGAGCAGTACTTC
TRBJ2-7	TRBV4-3	-	TRBD2	CASSQAPDQTSSEQYF	TGCGCCAGCAGCCAAGCTCCTGATCAGACTAGCTCCGAGCAGTACTTC
TRBJ1-2	TRBV2	few	-	CASSEVGGHYGYTF	TGTGCCAGCAGTGAAGTCGGAGGGCACTATGGCTACACCTTC
TRBJ2-7	TRBV6-1	-	TRBD1	CASSEAGGTGRYEQYF	TGTGCCAGCAGTGAAGCGGGGGGGACAGGGAGGTACGAGCAGTACTTC
TRBJ2-3	TRBV15	-	TRBD1	CATSRGQGAPDTQYF	TGTGCCACCAGCAGAGGACAGGGGGCCCCAGATACGCAGTATTTT
TRBJ1-1	TRBV7-9	-	-	CASSSNTERNTEAFF	TGTGCCAGCAGCTCAAACACGGAGCGGAACACTGAAGCTTTCTTT
TRBJ2-7	TRBV19	-	-	CASAIREDLIYEQYF	TGTGCCAGCGCGATAAGGGAGGATTTAATCTACGAGCAGTACTTC
TRBJ1-2	TRBV28	-	-	CASSPVSTGNYGYTF	TGTGCCAGCAGTCCCGTCTCCACAGGGAACTATGGCTACACCTTC
TRBJ2-6	TRBV6-7	-	-	CASSYYLQSRANVLTF	TGTGCCAGCAGTTACTATTTACAAAGTCGGGCCAACGTCCTGACTTTC
TRBJ2-7	TRBV9	-	-	CASSVGSVGPYEQYF	TGTGCCAGCAGCGTGGGTAGCGTCGGGCCCTACGAGCAGTACTTC
TRBJ1-1	TRBV27	few	-	CASSYTQYTEAFF	TGTGCCAGCAGCTACACACAGTACACTGAAGCTTTCTTT
TRBJ2-3	TRBV19	-	TRBD2	CASSIGASGTDTQYF	TGTGCCAGTAGTATAGGGGCTAGCGGGACAGATACGCAGTATTTT
TRBJ1-5	TRBV5-4	-	-	CASSSFPGQPQHF	TGTGCCAGCAGCTCCTTCCCCGGTCAGCCCCAGCATTTT
TRBJ2-3	TRBV7-9	-	-	CASSLRGGRSTDTQYF	TGTGCCAGCAGCTTAAGGGGGGGAAGGAGCACAGATACGCAGTATTTT
TRBJ1-5	TRBV30	-	-	CAWSPQKGQPQHF	TGTGCCTGGAGTCCCCAAAAGGGGCAGCCCCAGCATTTT
TRBJ1-1	TRBV27	-	TRBD1	CASSSYSDRTTEAFF	TGTGCCAGCAGTTCCTACTCGGACAGGACCACTGAAGCTTTCTTT
TRBJ2-1	TRBV7-9	-	TRBD2	CASSSGLASYNEQFF	TGTGCCAGCAGCTCCGGACTAGCAAGCTACAATGAGCAGTTCTTC
TRBJ2-1	TRBV7-9	-	TRBD2	CASSLGTSANNEQFF	TGTGCCAGCAGCTTAGGGACTAGCGCCAACAATGAGCAGTTCTTC
TRBJ2-3	TRBV9	-	TRBD1	CASSLGQDLSTDTQYF	TGTGCCAGCAGCTTGGGACAGGATCTGAGCACAGATACGCAGTATTTT
TRBJ2-7	TRBV4-2	many	TRBD2	CASSQDEGGSYEQYF	TGTGCCAGCAGCCAAGATGAGGGCGGGAGTTACGAGCAGTACTTC
TRBJ2-7	TRBV7-8	-	-	CASSAHLGGREQYF	TGTGCCAGCAGCGCCCACCTCGGGGGGCGTGAGCAGTACTTC
TRBJ2-7	TRBV14	-	TRBD2	CASSHLAGGTYEQYF	TGTGCCAGCAGCCACCTAGCGGGAGGAACCTACGAGCAGTACTTC
TRBJ2-1	TRBV30	-	-	CAWSSGHGPYNEQFF	TGTGCCTGGAGTAGTGGACACGGCCCGTACAATGAGCAGTTCTTC
TRBJ2-1	TRBV27	-	TRBD2	CASSFSGRVDNEQFF	TGTGCCAGCAGTTTTAGCGGGAGGGTGGACAATGAGCAGTTCTTC
TRBJ1-5	TRBV28	-	-	CASRLEATSNQPQHF	TGTGCCAGCAGGCTGGAAGCGACTAGCAATCAGCCCCAGCATTTT
TRBJ1-4	TRBV6-1	once	TRBD1	CASSEMVAGGNEKLFF	TGTGCCAGCAGTGAAATGGTCGCAGGGGGGAATGAAAAACTGTTTTTT
TRBJ2-1	TRBV28	-	TRBD2	CASSLEREGGEQFF	TGTGCCAGCAGTTTAGAGCGGGAGGGGGGTGAGCAGTTCTTC
TRBJ1-1	TRBV7-8	-	-	CASSLVPFPGRWNTEAFF	TGTGCCAGCAGCTTAGTTCCGTTTCCCGGCAGGTGGAACACTGAAGCTTTCTTT
TRBJ1-2	TRBV4-2	-	-	CASSPFPGQLDGYTF	TGTGCCAGCAGCCCCTTCCCCGGACAGTTAGATGGCTACACCTTC
TRBJ2-1	TRBV2	-	-	CATMATADEQFF	TGTGCCACCATGGCCACGGCGGATGAGCAGTTCTTC
TRBJ1-5	TRBV14	-	TRBD1	CASSQPERQGRVFGNQPQHF	TGTGCCAGCAGCCAACCCGAGAGACAGGGGAGGGTTTTTGGCAATCAGCCCCAGCATTTT
TRBJ2-7	TRBV5-1	-	-	CASSLGQRAYEQYF	TGCGCCAGCAGCTTGGGACAGCGGGCTTACGAGCAGTACTTC